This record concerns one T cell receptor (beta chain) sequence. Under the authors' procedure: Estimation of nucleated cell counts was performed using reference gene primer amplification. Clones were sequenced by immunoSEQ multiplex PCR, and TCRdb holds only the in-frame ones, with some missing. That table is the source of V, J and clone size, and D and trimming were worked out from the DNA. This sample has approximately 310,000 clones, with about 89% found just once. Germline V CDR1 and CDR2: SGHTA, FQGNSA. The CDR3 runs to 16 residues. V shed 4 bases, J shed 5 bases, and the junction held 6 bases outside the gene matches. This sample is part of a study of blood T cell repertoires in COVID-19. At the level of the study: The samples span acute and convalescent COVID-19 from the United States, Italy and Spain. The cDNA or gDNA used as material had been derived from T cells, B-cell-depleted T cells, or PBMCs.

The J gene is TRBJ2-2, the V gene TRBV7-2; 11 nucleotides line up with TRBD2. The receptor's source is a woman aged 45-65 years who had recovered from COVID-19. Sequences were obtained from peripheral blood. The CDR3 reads CASSWASGGITGELFF. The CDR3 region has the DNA TGTGCCAGCAGCTGGGCTAGCGGGGGGATTACCGGGGAGCTGTTTTTT. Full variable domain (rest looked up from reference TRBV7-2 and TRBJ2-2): GAGVSQSPSNKVTEKGKDVELRCDPISGHTALYWYRQSLGQGLEFLIYFQGNSAPDKSGLPSDRFSAERTGGSVSTLTIQRTQQEDSAVYLCASSWASGGITGELFFGEGSRLTVL.